This record concerns one T cell receptor (beta chain) sequence. As yet, its antigen is unknown. This CDR3 has 16 amino acids. Germline CDR1 KGHSH, CDR2 LQKENI. The V gene lost 3 bases and the J gene lost 2 bases, with 14 bases spanning the gap. These data belong to a study of OX40 agonist ivuxolimab in advanced cancers. Study observations and caveats: Partial responders receiving 0.1-3.0 mg/kg showed among the lowest clonal expansion.

Assay used: immunoSEQ multiplex PCR; TCRdb lists only in-frame clones, some missing. The profile shows around 100,000 clones, approximately 91% of them singletons. The chain is built from TRBV18 and TRBJ2-1, with D perhaps assigned TRBD1 or TRBD2 (5 bases each). This TCR was recovered from an adult with an advanced solid tumor such as melanoma, head and neck, liver or kidney cancer. The material sequenced was CD4+ or CD8+ T cells sorted from blood, taken in a trial of the OX40 agonist ivuxolimab. The CDR3 DNA reads as TGTGCCAGCTCACCCCGGGACCCCCGCCCCTACAATGAGCAGTTCTTC. Its translation: CASSPRDPRPYNEQFF.